This T cell receptor (beta chain) stems from a study of T cell repertoires in cytomegalovirus infection. Overall study results and limits: In two of eight donors, the top clonotype was HLA-C-restricted CMV-specific.

TCRdb redid the calling of the reads with MiXCR, one entry per CDR3 protein. The repertoire includes some 110,000 distinct CDR3 sequences, around 9.1% of them detected once, and around 33% sits in the top ten. Germline V gene data show CDR1 as SGHRS and CDR2 as YFSETQ. CDR3 length: 14 residues. V gave up 4 bases and J gave up 1 base; unmatched junction bases: 4. This clonotype has ten or more counts. Its target is unknown. The sequenced sample was PBMCs, sequenced either directly or after in vitro stimulation (not recorded which). The gene calls are TRBV5-1 and TRBJ2-7; 8 bases are shared with TRBD1. This receptor was obtained from a human donor in good health (CMV status not recorded). Some clones in this sample may be carry-over from other donors' samples. The CDR3, as DNA: TGCGCCAGCAGCCTTCGGACAGGGTCCTACGAGCAGTACTTC. Translated: CASSLRTGSYEQYF.